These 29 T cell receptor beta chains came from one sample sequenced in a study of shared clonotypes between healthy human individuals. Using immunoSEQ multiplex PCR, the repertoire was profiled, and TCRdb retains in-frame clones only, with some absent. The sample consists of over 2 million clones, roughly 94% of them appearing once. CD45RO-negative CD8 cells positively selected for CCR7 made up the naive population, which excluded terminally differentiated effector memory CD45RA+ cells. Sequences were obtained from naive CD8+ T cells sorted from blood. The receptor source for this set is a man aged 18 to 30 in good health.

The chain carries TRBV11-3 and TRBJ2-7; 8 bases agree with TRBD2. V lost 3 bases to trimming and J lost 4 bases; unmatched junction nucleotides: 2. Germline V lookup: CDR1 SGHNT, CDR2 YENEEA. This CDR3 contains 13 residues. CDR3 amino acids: CASSFGLAYEQYF. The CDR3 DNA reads TGTGCCAGCAGCTTCGGACTAGCATACGAGCAGTACTTC.

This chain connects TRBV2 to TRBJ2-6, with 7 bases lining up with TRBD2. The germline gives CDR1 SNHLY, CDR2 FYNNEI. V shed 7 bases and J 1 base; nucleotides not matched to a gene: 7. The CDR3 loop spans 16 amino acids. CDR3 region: CASIGGSISGANVLTF. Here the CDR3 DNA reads TGTGCCAGCATCGGGGGGAGTATTTCTGGGGCCAACGTCCTGACTTTC.

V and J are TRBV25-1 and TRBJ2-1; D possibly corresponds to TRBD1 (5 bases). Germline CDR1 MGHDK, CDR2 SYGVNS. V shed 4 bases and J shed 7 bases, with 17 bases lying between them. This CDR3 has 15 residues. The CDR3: CASSGQKLIYNEQFF. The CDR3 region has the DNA TGTGCCAGCAGTGGACAGAAACTAATCTATAATGAGCAGTTCTTC. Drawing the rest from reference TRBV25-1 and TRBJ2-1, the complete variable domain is EADIYQTPRYLVIGTGKKITLECSQTMGHDKMYWYQQDPGMELHLIHYSYGVNSTEKGDLSSESTVSRIRTEHFPLTLESARPSHTSQYLCASSGQKLIYNEQFFGPGTRLTVL.

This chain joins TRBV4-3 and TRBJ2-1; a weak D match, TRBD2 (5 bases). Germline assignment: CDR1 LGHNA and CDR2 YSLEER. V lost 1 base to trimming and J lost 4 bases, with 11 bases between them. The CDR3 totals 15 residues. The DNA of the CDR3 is TGCGCCAGCAGCCAAGTAGCGCTAGGGTACAATGAGCAGTTCTTC. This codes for CASSQVALGYNEQFF.

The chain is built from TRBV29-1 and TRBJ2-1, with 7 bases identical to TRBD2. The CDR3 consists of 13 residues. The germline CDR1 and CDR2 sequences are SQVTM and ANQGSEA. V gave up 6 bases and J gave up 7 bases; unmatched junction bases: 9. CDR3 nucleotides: TGCAGCGTAGCCGGGACTACCTTAAATGAGCAGTTCTTC. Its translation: CSVAGTTLNEQFF.

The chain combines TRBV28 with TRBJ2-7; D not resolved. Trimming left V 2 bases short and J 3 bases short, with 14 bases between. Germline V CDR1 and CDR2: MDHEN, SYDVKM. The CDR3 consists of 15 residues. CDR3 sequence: CASSLRRHGNYEQYF. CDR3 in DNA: TGTGCCAGCAGTTTACGACGTCACGGAAACTACGAGCAGTACTTC.

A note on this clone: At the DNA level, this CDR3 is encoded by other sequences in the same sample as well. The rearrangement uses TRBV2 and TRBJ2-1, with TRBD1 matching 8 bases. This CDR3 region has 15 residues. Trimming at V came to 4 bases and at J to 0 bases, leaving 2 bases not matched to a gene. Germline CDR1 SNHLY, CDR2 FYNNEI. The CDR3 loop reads CASSADRASYNEQFF. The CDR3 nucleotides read TGTGCCAGCAGTGCGGACAGGGCCTCCTACAATGAGCAGTTCTTC.

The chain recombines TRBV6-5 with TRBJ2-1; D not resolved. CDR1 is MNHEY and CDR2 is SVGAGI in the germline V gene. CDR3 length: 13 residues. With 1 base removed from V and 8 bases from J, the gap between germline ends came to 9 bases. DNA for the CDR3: TGTGCCAGCAGTTACTTAGTTTCGGATGAGCAGTTCTTC. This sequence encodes CASSYLVSDEQFF.

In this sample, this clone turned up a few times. CDR3 region: CASSNRGGWHGYTF. DNA of the CDR3: TGTGCCAGCTCCAACCGGGGTGGGTGGCATGGCTACACCTTC. The V gene is TRBV7-9, the J gene TRBJ1-2; D gene uncertain. This CDR3 comprises 14 residues. V lost 8 bases and J 6 bases, leaving 19 bases between the germline ends. The germline CDR1 and CDR2 sequences are SEHNR and FQNEAQ (reference sequence).

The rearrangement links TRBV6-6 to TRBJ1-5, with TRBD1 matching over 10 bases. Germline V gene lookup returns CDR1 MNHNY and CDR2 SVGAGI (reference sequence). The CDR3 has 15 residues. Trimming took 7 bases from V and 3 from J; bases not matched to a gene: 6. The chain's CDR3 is CASIDRGLPNQPQHF. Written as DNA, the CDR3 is TGTGCCAGCATTGACAGGGGGCTTCCCAATCAGCCCCAGCATTTT.

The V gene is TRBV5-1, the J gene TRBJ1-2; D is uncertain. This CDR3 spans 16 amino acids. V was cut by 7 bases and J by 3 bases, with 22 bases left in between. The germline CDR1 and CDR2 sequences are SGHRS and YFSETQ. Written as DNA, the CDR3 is TGCGCCAGCGCGACCGGGTCCTCACCTGGGCACTATGGCTACACCTTC. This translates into CASATGSSPGHYGYTF.

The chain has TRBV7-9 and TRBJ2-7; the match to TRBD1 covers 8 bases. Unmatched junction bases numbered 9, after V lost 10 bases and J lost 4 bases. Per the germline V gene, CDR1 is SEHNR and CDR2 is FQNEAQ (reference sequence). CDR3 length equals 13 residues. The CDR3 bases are TGTGCCATCTCGACAGGGGCGGTATACGAGCAGTACTTC. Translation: CAISTGAVYEQYF.

The CDR3 nucleotides are TGTGCCAGCAGCTCACTCGGGGGGGCTGGGACTGAAGCTTTCTTT. Encoded protein: CASSSLGGAGTEAFF. The J gene is TRBJ1-1, the V gene TRBV7-8; D is perhaps TRBD1 (6 bases). CDR1 and CDR2 from the germline V gene are SGHVS and FQNEAQ. CDR3 length equals 15 residues. Trimming removed 4 bases from V and 5 bases from J, with 17 bases in between.

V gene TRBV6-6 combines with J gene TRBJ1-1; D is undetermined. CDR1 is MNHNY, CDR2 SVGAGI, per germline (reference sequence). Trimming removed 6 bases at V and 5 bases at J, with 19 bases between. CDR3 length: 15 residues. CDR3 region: CASRPRLNFGTEAFF. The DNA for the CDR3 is TGTGCCAGCAGGCCGAGGTTGAACTTTGGAACTGAAGCTTTCTTT.

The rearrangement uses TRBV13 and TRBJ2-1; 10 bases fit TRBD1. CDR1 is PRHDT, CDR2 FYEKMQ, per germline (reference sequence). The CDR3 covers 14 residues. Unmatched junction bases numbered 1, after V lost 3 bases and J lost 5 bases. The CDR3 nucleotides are TGTGCCAGCAGCTTTGGGACAGGGGACAATGAGCAGTTCTTC. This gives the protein CASSFGTGDNEQFF.

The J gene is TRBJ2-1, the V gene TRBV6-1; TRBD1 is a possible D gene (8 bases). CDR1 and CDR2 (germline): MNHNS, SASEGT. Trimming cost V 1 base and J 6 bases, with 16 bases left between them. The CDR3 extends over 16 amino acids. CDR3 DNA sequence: TGTGCCAGCAGTGAAGTGGACAGGGAGGGACTCAATGAGCAGTTCTTC. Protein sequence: CASSEVDREGLNEQFF.

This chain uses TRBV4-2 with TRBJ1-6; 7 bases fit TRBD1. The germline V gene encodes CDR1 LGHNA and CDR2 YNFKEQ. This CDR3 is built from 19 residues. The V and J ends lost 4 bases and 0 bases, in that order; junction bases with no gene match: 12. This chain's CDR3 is CASSLTLGTASSYNSPLHF. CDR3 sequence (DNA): TGTGCCAGCAGCCTAACTTTGGGGACAGCTAGCTCCTATAATTCACCCCTCCACTTT.

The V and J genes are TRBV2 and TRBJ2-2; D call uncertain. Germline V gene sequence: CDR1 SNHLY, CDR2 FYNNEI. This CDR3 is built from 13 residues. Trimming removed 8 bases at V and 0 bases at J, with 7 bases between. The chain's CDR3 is CASVPANTGELFF. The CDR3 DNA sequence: TGTGCCAGCGTGCCCGCGAACACCGGGGAGCTGTTTTTT.

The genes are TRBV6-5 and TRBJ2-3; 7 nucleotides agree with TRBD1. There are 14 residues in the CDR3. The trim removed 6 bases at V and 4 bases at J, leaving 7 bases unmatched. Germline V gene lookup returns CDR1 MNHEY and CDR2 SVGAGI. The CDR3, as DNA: TGTGCCAGCAGCATAACAGGGGTCCCAGATACGCAGTATTTT. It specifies CASSITGVPDTQYF.

DNA of the CDR3: TGTGCCAGCAGCTTAGGCCTCCCTAGCGGGGGGCTAAGTGATACGCAGTATTTT. It encodes CASSLGLPSGGLSDTQYF. The rearrangement joins TRBV13 to TRBJ2-3, with 11 bases matching TRBD2. Unmatched junction bases numbered 11, after V lost 0 bases and J lost 6 bases. Germline loops: CDR1 PRHDT, CDR2 FYEKMQ (reference sequence). CDR3 length: 18 residues. The whole variable domain, filled in from reference TRBV13 and TRBJ2-3, reads AAGVIQSPRHLIKEKRETATLKCYPIPRHDTVYWYQQGPGQDPQFLISFYEKMQSDKGSIPDRFSAQQFSDYHSELNMSSLELGDSALYFCASSLGLPSGGLSDTQYFGPGTRLTVL.

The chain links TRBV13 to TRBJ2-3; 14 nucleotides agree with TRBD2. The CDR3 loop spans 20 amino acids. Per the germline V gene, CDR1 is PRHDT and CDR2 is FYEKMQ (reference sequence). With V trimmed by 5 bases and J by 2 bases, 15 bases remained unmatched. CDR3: CASSHRPGLAGEGSTDTQYF. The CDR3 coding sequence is TGTGCCAGCAGCCACCGTCCGGGACTAGCGGGAGAGGGGTCCACAGATACGCAGTATTTT.

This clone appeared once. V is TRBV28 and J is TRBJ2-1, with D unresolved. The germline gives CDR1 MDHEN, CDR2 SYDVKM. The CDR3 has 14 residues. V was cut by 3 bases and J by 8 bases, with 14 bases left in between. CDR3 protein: CASSFALESDEQFF. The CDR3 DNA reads TGTGCCAGCAGTTTTGCCCTAGAATCCGATGAGCAGTTCTTC.

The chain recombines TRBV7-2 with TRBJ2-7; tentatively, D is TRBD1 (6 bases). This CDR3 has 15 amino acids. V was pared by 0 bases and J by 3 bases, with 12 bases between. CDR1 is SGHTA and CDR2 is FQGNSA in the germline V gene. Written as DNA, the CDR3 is TGTGCCAGCAGCTTAGCGGGGGCGGTGGACTACGAGCAGTACTTC. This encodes CASSLAGAVDYEQYF.

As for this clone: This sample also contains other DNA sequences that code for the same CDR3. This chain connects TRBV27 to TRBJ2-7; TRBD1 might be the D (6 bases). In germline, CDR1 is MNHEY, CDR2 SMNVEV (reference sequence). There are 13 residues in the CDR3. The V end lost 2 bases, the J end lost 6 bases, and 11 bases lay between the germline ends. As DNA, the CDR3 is TGTGCCAGCAGTTTAGTGGGGGCGGGCGAGCAGTACTTC. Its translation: CASSLVGAGEQYF.

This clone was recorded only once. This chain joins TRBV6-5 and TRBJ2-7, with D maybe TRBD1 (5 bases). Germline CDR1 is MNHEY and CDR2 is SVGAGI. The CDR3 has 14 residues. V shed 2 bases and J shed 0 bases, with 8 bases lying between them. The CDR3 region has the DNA TGTGCCAGCAGTTACCAGGGATACTCCTACGAGCAGTACTTC. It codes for CASSYQGYSYEQYF.

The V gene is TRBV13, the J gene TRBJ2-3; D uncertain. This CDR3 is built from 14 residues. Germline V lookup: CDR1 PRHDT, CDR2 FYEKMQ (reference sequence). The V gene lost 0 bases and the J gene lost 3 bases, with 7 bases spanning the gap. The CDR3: CASSLGVGTDTQYF. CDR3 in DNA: TGTGCCAGCAGCTTAGGGGTTGGTACAGATACGCAGTATTTT.

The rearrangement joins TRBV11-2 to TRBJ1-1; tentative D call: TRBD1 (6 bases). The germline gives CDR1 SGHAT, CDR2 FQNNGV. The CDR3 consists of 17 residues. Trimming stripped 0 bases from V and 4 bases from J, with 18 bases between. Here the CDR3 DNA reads TGTGCCAGCAGCTTAGATGGGCAGGGGCGGTTGGGCACTGAAGCTTTCTTT. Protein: CASSLDGQGRLGTEAFF. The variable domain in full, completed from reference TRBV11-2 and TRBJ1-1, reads EAGVAQSPRYKIIEKRQSVAFWCNPISGHATLYWYQQILGQGPKLLIQFQNNGVVDDSQLPKDRFSAERLKGVDSTLKIQPAKLEDSAVYLCASSLDGQGRLGTEAFFGQGTRLTVV.

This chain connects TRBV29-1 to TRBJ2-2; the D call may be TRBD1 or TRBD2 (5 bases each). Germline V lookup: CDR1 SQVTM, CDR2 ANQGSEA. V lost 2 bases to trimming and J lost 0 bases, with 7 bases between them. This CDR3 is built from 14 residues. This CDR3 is CSVERDANTGELFF. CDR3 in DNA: TGCAGCGTTGAAAGGGACGCGAACACCGGGGAGCTGTTTTTT.

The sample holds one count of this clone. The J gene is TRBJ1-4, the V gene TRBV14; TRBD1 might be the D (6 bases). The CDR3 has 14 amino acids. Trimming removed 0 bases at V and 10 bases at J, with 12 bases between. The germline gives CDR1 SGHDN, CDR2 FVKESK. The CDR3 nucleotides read TGTGCCAGCAGCCAAGAAAGCAGGGGAGGAAAACTGTTTTTT. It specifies CASSQESRGGKLFF.